This is a list of T cell receptor beta chains from one sample in a study of blood T cell repertoires in COVID-19. The protocol was immunoSEQ multiplex PCR, while the TCRdb copy is restricted to in-frame clones and leaves out a portion. The data hold roughly 4,000 clones, with about 72% observed a single time. Sample: peripheral blood. Receptor source: a human donor with active or convalescent COVID-19. The donor label of this sample is uncertain. Both conserved end residues are part of each CDR3. The order of the fields is CDR3 protein, CDR3 DNA, J gene, clone size, V gene, D gene. A D gene is named only where the DNA matches it firmly. Only some rows state a clone size, as once, few, many or a class for expanded clones.

CASSETSGGAYEQYF | TGTGCCAGCAGCGAAACAAGCGGGGGGGCCTACGAGCAGTACTTC | TRBJ2-7 | . | TRBV9 | TRBD2
CASSSTGDTEAFF | TGTGCCAGTAGTTCAACAGGGGACACTGAAGCTTTCTTT | TRBJ1-1 | . | TRBV19 | TRBD1
CATSDFWPPGQNVATQYF | TGTGCCACCAGTGATTTCTGGCCCCCGGGACAGAATGTTGCTACGCAGTATTTT | TRBJ2-3 | few | TRBV24-1 | TRBD1
CASSLVVAYHNEQFF | TGTGCCAGCAGCTTGGTAGTAGCGTACCACAATGAGCAGTTCTTC | TRBJ2-1 | . | TRBV5-6 | .
CASSQEGSDTDTQYF | TGCGCCAGCAGCCAAGAGGGCTCAGACACAGATACGCAGTATTTT | TRBJ2-3 | . | TRBV4-3 | .
CASSYPPGQGLTEAFF | TGTGCCAGCAGTTACCCCCCGGGACAGGGGCTCACTGAAGCTTTCTTT | TRBJ1-1 | few | TRBV6-2/TRBV6-3 | TRBD1
CASRNMKGDSPLHF | TGTGCCAGCAGGAATATGAAGGGGGATTCACCCCTCCACTTT | TRBJ1-6 | . | TRBV6-5 | .
CASSYSTDTQYF | TGTGCCAGCAGTTATAGCACCGATACGCAGTATTTT | TRBJ2-3 | . | TRBV12-3/TRBV12-4 | .
CASSAGDSWGTDTQYF | TGTGCCAGCAGCGCCGGGGACAGTTGGGGCACAGATACGCAGTATTTT | TRBJ2-3 | large | TRBV13 | TRBD1
CASSLGGQGGTDTQYF | TGTGCCAGCAGCTTAGGGGGACAGGGTGGGACAGATACGCAGTATTTT | TRBJ2-3 | . | TRBV7-2 | TRBD1
CASSFREGIYEQYF | TGTGCCAGCAGCTTCAGGGAGGGGATCTACGAGCAGTACTTC | TRBJ2-7 | . | TRBV7-8 | TRBD2
CASSAQGKGEKLFF | TGTGCCAGTAGTGCCCAGGGGAAGGGTGAAAAACTGTTTTTT | TRBJ1-4 | . | TRBV19 | .